These T cell receptor beta chains were read from a single sample in a study of blood T cell repertoires in COVID-19. Libraries were prepared by immunoSEQ multiplex PCR; TCRdb keeps only in-frame clonotypes and omits some of them. The repertoire holds tens of thousands of clones, with approximately 80% as singletons. What was sequenced was peripheral blood. Receptor source: a woman aged 80 or over with active or convalescent COVID-19. Both conserved end residues are part of each CDR3.

len	v_gene	j_gene	CDR3aa
15	TRBV19	TRBJ1-1	CASSIGDRAVTEAFF
18	TRBV7-8	TRBJ2-1	CASSLVTSGGSSYNEQFF
11	TRBV6-5	TRBJ1-1	CASSSRSEAFF
15	TRBV5-1	TRBJ2-7	CASSPTSGARDEQYF
15	TRBV7-2	TRBJ2-3	CASSYYSSSTDTQYF
15	TRBV14	TRBJ2-3	CASRYRGAVTDTQYF
17	TRBV5-3	TRBJ1-5	CARSLDRVEYSNQPQHF
14	TRBV2	TRBJ1-1	CASSENPGGTEAFF
14	TRBV18	TRBJ1-4	CASSPTSGDEKLFF
14	TRBV4-3	TRBJ2-4	CASSQAGAGNIQYF
15	TRBV5-1	TRBJ2-3	CASSPKTLAGFTQYF
15	TRBV28	TRBJ2-7	CASSLDILGSYEQYF
16	TRBV7-9	TRBJ2-2	CASSPRDRGNTGELFF
16	TRBV9	TRBJ2-7	CASSASGGTGPYEQYF
12	TRBV2	TRBJ1-3	CARGRYGNTIYF
16	TRBV6-5	TRBJ2-1	CASSYFGLAGPNEQFF
14	TRBV5-8	TRBJ1-1	CASSLGRGRTEAFF
13	TRBV6-4	TRBJ2-5	CASSWDSKETQYF
15	TRBV7-9	TRBJ2-1	CASSLEQNSYNEQFF
13	TRBV2	TRBJ2-7	CASNRDVSYEQYF
14	TRBV19	TRBJ1-2	CASGIQATNYGYTF
16	TRBV24-1	TRBJ2-1	CATSDLGQGGFNEQFF
17	TRBV5-1	TRBJ2-1	CASSPGLAGGNINEQFF
17	TRBV16	TRBJ1-6	CASSQSEGSSFGSPLHF
13	TRBV7-3	TRBJ1-2	CASSLGGGYGYTF
16	TRBV4-1	TRBJ2-7	CASSQEEGRGNYEQYF
15	TRBV6-5	TRBJ1-4	CASSYGGATNEKLFF
14	TRBV9	TRBJ2-5	CASSAAGIQETQYF
15	TRBV7-9	TRBJ2-3	CASSFVRVATDTQYF
15	TRBV27	TRBJ1-3	CASSLTPGSGNTIYF
15	TRBV2	TRBJ2-7	CASSASGGALGEQYF
14	TRBV6-5	TRBJ1-6	CASSPRGQDSPLHF
18	TRBV7-5	TRBJ2-7	CARSLMDPRRGRSYEQYF
14	TRBV6-5	TRBJ1-6	CASSYRAGDSPLHF
13	TRBV2	TRBJ1-2	CASSHETGGGYTF
15	TRBV7-2	TRBJ1-5	CASSLVWASNQPQHF